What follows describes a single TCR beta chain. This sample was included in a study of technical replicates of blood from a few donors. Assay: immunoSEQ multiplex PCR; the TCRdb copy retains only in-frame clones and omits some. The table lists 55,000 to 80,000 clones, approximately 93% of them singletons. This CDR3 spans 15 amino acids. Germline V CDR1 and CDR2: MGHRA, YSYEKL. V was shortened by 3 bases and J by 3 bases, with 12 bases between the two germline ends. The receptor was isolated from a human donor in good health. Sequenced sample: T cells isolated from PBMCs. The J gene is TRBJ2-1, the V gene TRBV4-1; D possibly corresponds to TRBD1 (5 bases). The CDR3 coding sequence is TGCGCCAGCAGCCAGGAACAGGTCAGCTACAATGAGCAGTTCTTC. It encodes CASSQEQVSYNEQFF.